Below, 6 T cell receptor beta chains from the same sample are listed, as sequenced in a study of T-cell memory formation after mild COVID-19. One entry per CDR3 protein results from TCRdb running MiXCR on the 5' RACE reads. The sample shows around 500,000 distinct CDR3 sequences, about 20% of them seen only once. The sequenced sample consisted of PBMCs or a T cell subset sorted from them (not recorded which). The receptors here all came from an adult woman who had mild COVID-19 (a few samples of this study predate the infection). Cell type and time point are not known.

The DNA of the CDR3 is TGCGCCAGCAGCTTGAGGAGGGGAGAGACCCAGTACTTC. Amino acids: CASSLRRGETQYF. The chain carries TRBV5-1 and TRBJ2-5, with D perhaps matching TRBD2 (6 bases). Trimming took 1 base from V and 4 from J, leaving 8 bases between them. This CDR3 is built from 13 residues. The germline CDR1 and CDR2 sequences are SGHRS and YFSETQ.

This clonotype was seen many times. The chain has TRBV15 and TRBJ2-2; D could derive from TRBD1 or TRBD2 (6 bases each). The CDR3 consists of 17 residues. V was cut by 1 base and J by 5 bases, with 17 bases left in between. Per the germline V gene, CDR1 is LNHNV and CDR2 is YYDKDF (reference sequence). The CDR3 is CATSRVKGTRETGELFF. DNA of the CDR3: TGTGCCACCAGCAGAGTAAAAGGGACACGGGAGACCGGGGAGCTGTTTTTT.

This clonotype was detected only a few times. The chain combines TRBV5-1 with TRBJ2-1, with 8 bases that match TRBD1. The CDR3 covers 15 residues. Trimming removed 6 bases from V and 2 bases from J; junction bases left unmatched: 7. Per germline, CDR1 SGHRS and CDR2 YFSETQ. As DNA, the CDR3 is TGCGCCAGCACCACCGGACAGGGTGCCTACAATGAGCAGTTCTTC. Its protein is CASTTGQGAYNEQFF.

This clonotype occurred a few times. The chain recombines TRBV5-1 with TRBJ2-3; possibly TRBD1 for D (6 bases). This CDR3 has 15 residues. V dropped 4 bases and J dropped 0 bases, with 12 bases sitting between them. Germline assignment: CDR1 SGHRS and CDR2 YFSETQ. In DNA form, the CDR3 reads TGCGCCAGCAGCACCAGACAGGCCAGCACAGATACGCAGTATTTT. This translates into CASSTRQASTDTQYF.

The chain links TRBV29-1 to TRBJ2-7; 11 nucleotides match TRBD1. The V and J ends lost 3 bases and 4 bases, in that order; junction bases with no gene match: 8. This CDR3 is 15 amino acids long. Germline loops: CDR1 SQVTM, CDR2 ANQGSEA. Here the CDR3 DNA reads TGCAGCGTTGACCAGCTTGGGACAGGGGGATACGAGCAGTACTTC. Its translation: CSVDQLGTGGYEQYF.

In its sample, this clonotype was seen a few times. The CDR3: CASSQGVAAMVRDTQYF. In nucleotides, the CDR3 is TGTGCCAGCAGCCAAGGAGTAGCGGCGATGGTTAGAGATACGCAGTATTTT. This sequence joins TRBV4-2 and TRBJ2-3; perhaps TRBD2 as D (6 bases). The germline V and J ends were trimmed by 1 base and 5 bases, with 19 bases remaining between them. Looked up from germline, CDR1 is LGHNA and CDR2 is YNFKEQ. CDR3 length: 17 residues.